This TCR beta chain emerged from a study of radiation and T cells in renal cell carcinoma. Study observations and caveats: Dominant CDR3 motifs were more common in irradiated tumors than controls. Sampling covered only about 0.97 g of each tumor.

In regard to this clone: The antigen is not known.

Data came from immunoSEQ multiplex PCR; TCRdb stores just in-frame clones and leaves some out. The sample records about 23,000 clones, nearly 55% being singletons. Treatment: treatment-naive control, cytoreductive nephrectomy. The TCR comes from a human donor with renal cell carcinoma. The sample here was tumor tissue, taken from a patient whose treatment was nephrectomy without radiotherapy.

The CDR3 here is CASRVGTSGYNEQFF. CDR3 DNA: TGTGCCAGCAGAGTAGGGACTAGCGGCTACAATGAGCAGTTCTTC. This chain connects TRBV27 to TRBJ2-1, with 11 bases matching TRBD2. The CDR3 extends over 15 amino acids. Germline CDR1 MNHEY, CDR2 SMNVEV (reference sequence). With 6 bases clipped from V and 3 bases from J, the junction kept 4 bases outside the gene matches.